What follows describes a single T cell receptor beta chain. Its antigen is undetermined. The repertoire was sequenced with immunoSEQ multiplex PCR; TCRdb's copy has only in-frame clones and lacks some. Here the sample spans roughly 2.4 million clones, nearly 97% being singletons. The data are from a study of shared clonotypes between healthy human individuals. Study details: Aged between 18 and 49, the donors were a couple of women and a few men. Findings of the study overall: Generally, naive subsets came out with larger estimated richness than memory subsets. The donor pool, a small one, limited the genetic and exposure-history diversity represented.

Germline lookup yields CDR1 DFQATT and CDR2 SNEGSKA (reference sequence). The CDR3 runs 11 residues. V shed 3 bases and J shed 7 bases, with 6 bases lying between them. The chain couples TRBV20-1 to TRBJ1-4; D is undetermined. The receptor was derived from a man aged 18 to 30 in good health. Material: naive CD4+ T cells sorted from blood. Subset: CD45RA+ positively selected. CDR3 coding DNA: TGCAGTGCTAGTATAGCTGAAAAACTGTTTTTT. Translated: CSASIAEKLFF.